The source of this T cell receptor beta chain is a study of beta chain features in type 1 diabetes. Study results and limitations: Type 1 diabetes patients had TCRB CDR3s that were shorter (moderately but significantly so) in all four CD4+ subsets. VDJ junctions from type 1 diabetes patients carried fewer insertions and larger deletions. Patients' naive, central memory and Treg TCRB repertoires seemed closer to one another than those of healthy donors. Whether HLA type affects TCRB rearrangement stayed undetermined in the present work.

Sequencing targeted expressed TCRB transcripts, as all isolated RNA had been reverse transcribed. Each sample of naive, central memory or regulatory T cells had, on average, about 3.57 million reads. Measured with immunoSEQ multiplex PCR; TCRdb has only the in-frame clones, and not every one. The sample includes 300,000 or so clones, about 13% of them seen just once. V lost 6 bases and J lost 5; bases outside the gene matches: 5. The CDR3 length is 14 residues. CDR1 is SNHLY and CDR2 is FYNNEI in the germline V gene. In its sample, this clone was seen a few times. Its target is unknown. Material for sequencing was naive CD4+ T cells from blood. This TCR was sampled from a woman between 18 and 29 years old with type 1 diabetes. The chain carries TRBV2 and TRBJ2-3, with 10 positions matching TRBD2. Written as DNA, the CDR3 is TGTGCCAGCAGCCGAGCGGGAGGGAGAGATACGCAGTATTTT. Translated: CASSRAGGRDTQYF.